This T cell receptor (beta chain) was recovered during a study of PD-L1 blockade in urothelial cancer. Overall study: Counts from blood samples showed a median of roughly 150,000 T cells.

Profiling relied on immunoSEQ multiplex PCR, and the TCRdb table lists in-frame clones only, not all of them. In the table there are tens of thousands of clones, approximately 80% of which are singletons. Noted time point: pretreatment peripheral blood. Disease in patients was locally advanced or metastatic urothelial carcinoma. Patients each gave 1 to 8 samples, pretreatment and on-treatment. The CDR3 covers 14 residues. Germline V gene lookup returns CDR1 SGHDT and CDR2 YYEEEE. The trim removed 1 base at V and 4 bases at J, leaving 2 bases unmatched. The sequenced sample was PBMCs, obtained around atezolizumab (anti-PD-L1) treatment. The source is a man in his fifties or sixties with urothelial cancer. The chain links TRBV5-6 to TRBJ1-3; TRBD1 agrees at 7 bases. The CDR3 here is CASSLRGPGNTIYF. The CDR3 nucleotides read TGTGCCAGCAGCTTGAGGGGGCCAGGAAACACCATATATTTT.